This TCR beta chain came from a study of long-term antiretroviral therapy in people with HIV. The CDR3 runs to 15 residues. The germline V gene has CDR1 GTSNPN and CDR2 SVGIG (reference sequence). J lost 2 bases, V lost 0 bases, and 2 bases had no gene match. Sequencing relied on immunoSEQ assay v3.0, run at survey level. This table comes from immunoSEQ multiplex PCR, and its TCRdb copy is limited to in-frame clones, with some not included. The sample contains about 36,000 clones, 80% of which appear only once. The cryopreserved samples used held roughly 1-10 million PBMC prior to extraction of DNA. This clone has a single count.

This sequence joins TRBV30 and TRBJ2-1; 9 nucleotides align to TRBD2. The specimen was unsorted PBMCs, collected 3.4 years after starting antiretroviral therapy. The source of this sequence is a man under 40 with HIV. CDR3 amino acids: CAWSVRTSAYNEQFF. The CDR3 DNA follows: TGTGCCTGGAGTGTACGGACTAGCGCCTACAATGAGCAGTTCTTC.